The source of this T cell receptor (beta chain) is a study of beta chain features in type 1 diabetes. Study-wide results and caveats: VDJ junctions from patients with type 1 diabetes contained fewer insertions and more deletions.

Germline trimming cut 8 bases from V and 5 bases from J; bases unmatched to any gene: 11. Germline V lookup: CDR1 SQVTM, CDR2 ANQGSEA. This CDR3 is 13 amino acids long. Every isolated RNA sample was fully reverse transcribed, so sequencing captured expressed TCRB transcripts. Some clones are missing from TCRdb's copy, which holds only in-frame ones; the method was immunoSEQ multiplex PCR. This table has 390,000 or so clones, approximately 13% appearing once. About this clone: The antigen is not known.

Sample: naive CD4+ T cells from blood. J is TRBJ1-1 and V is TRBV29-1; 7 bases fit TRBD1. The TCR originated in a man aged 30 to 45 in good health. In DNA, the CDR3 is TGCAGCACTTCGACAGGGACCACAACTGAAGCTTTCTTT. Protein product: CSTSTGTTTEAFF.